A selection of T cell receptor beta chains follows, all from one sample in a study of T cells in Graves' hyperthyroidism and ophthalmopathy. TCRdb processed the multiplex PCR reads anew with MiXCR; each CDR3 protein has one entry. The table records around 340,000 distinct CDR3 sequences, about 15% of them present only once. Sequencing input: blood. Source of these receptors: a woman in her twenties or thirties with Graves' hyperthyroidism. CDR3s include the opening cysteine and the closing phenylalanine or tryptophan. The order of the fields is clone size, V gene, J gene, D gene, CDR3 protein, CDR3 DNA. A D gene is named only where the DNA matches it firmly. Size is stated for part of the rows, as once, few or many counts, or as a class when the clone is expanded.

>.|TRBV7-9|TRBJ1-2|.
CASSLERGMGDYGYTF
TGTGCCAGCAGCTTAGAGAGGGGGATGGGAGACTATGGCTACACCTTC
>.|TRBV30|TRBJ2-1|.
CAWKSRGPRSHNEQFF
TGTGCCTGGAAAAGTCGGGGACCCCGATCCCACAATGAGCAGTTCTTC
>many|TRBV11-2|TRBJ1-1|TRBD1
CASSTGRGTGGFTEAFF
TGTGCCAGCAGCACTGGTCGGGGGACAGGGGGCTTCACTGAAGCTTTCTTT
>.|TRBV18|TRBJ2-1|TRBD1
CASSTGQLYNEQFF
TGTGCCAGCTCAACGGGACAGCTTTACAATGAGCAGTTCTTC
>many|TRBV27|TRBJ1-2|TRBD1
CASTLLGPTGTNYGYTF
TGTGCCAGCACCCTTTTGGGACCGACAGGGACCAACTATGGCTACACCTTC
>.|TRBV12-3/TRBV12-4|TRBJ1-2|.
CASTSHPQSYGYTF
TGTGCCAGCACATCCCACCCACAGAGCTATGGCTACACCTTC
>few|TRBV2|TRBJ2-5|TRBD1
CASSEAWTGSKETQYF
TGTGCCAGCAGTGAAGCCTGGACAGGTTCGAAAGAGACCCAGTACTTC
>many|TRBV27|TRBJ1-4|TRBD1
CASSSVKQGAGEKLFF
TGTGCCAGCAGTTCCGTAAAACAGGGGGCTGGTGAAAAACTGTTTTTT
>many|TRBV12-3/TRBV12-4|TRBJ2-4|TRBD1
CASTQGDLAKNIQYF
TGTGCCAGCACCCAGGGGGACCTAGCCAAAAACATTCAGTACTTC
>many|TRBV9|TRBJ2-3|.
CASSVAGLDTQYF
TGTGCCAGCAGCGTAGCGGGGTTAGATACGCAGTATTTT
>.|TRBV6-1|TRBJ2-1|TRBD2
CASSETFFGGAGVREEQFF
TGTGCCAGCAGTGAAACGTTCTTCGGTGGGGCGGGAGTACGGGAGGAGCAGTTCTTC
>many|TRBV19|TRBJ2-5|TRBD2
CASSGRLAGVETQYF
TGTGCCAGTAGTGGCCGACTAGCGGGAGTGGAGACCCAGTACTTC
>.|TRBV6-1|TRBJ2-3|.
CASSPFTTDTQYF
TGTGCCAGCAGTCCCTTCACAACAGATACGCAGTATTTT
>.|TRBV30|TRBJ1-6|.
CAWSPTAGTNSPLHF
TGTGCCTGGAGCCCGACAGCAGGGACAAATTCACCCCTCCACTTT
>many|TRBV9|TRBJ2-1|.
CASSSHDGDNEQFF
TGTGCCAGCAGCTCCCACGATGGTGACAATGAGCAGTTCTTC
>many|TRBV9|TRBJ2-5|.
CASSVGGGETQYF
TGTGCCAGCAGCGTAGGAGGTGGTGAGACCCAGTACTTC
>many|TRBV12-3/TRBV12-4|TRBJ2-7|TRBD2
CASSWEGPYEQYF
TGTGCCAGCAGTTGGGAGGGCCCGTACGAGCAGTACTTC
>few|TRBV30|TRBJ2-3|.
CAWQTLLGDTQYF
TGTGCCTGGCAGACTCTCTTGGGAGATACGCAGTATTTT
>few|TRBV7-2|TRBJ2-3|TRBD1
CASSLVQGAPATDTQYF
TGTGCCAGCAGCTTAGTACAGGGGGCGCCAGCCACAGATACGCAGTATTTT
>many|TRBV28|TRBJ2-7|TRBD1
CASGLGTVDYEQYF
TGTGCCAGCGGCTTAGGGACAGTTGACTACGAGCAGTACTTC
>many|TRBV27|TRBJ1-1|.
CASSLLGAAKEAFF
TGTGCCAGCAGTTTATTGGGGGCAGCGAAAGAAGCTTTCTTT
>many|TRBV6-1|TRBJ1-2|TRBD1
CASRQDRVANYGYTF
TGTGCCAGCAGACAGGACAGGGTAGCTAACTATGGCTACACCTTC
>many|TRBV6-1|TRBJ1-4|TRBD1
CASSLQGATEKLFF
TGTGCCAGCAGTTTACAGGGGGCGACTGAAAAACTGTTTTTT
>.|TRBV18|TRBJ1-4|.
CASSHIAGANEKLFF
TGTGCCAGCTCACACATTGCGGGTGCTAATGAAAAACTGTTTTTT
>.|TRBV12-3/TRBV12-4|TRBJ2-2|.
CASSSGQGIGELFF
TGTGCCAGCAGCTCGGGACAAGGAATCGGGGAGCTGTTTTTT
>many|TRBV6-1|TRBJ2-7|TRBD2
CASSSSGGRAYEQYF
TGTGCCAGCAGCTCCAGCGGGGGTAGAGCCTACGAGCAGTACTTC
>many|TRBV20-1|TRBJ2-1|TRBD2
CSAKSGETKNEQFF
TGCAGTGCTAAGAGCGGGGAGACTAAAAATGAGCAGTTCTTC
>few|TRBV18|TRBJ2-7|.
CASSPDRAHEQYF
TGTGCCAGCTCGCCGGATAGGGCCCACGAGCAGTACTTC
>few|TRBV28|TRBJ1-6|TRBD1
CASSSPGQVINSPLHF
TGTGCCAGCAGTTCACCGGGACAGGTGATTAATTCACCCCTCCACTTT
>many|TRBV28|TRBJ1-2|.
CASSGGHEAYGYTF
TGTGCCAGCAGTGGGGGACACGAAGCCTATGGCTACACCTTC
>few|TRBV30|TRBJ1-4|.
CASHQWVSEKLFF
TGTGCCTCCCATCAGTGGGTTAGTGAAAAACTGTTTTTT